This TCR beta chain comes out of a study of blood T cell repertoires in COVID-19. Study-level background: Some COVID-19 samples were acute and others convalescent; all came from the United States, Italy and Spain. From T cells, B-cell-depleted T cells, or PBMCs came the material, which was cDNA or gDNA.

Germline V gene sequence: CDR1 LGHDT, CDR2 YNNKEL (reference sequence). Losses at the gene ends were 2 bases for V and 6 bases for J; bases not matched to a gene: 2. This CDR3 comprises 13 residues. In the study's own analysis: Researchers report that nucleated cell counts were estimated from reference gene primer amplification. This table comes from immunoSEQ multiplex PCR, and its TCRdb copy is limited to in-frame clones, with some not included. V and J calls and clone size are copied from that table; D and trimming were computed from the DNA. The sample consists of 25,000 to 30,000 clones, 85% to 90% of them appearing once.

This sequence originates from a man aged 55 to 69 with acute or convalescent COVID-19. The V and J genes are TRBV3-1 (or the pseudogene TRBV3-2) and TRBJ1-1; TRBD1 matches at 8 bases. Specimen: peripheral blood. The CDR3 region has the DNA TGTGCCAGCAGCCAAACAGGGGGTTCTGAAGCTTTCTTT. It specifies CASSQTGGSEAFF.